This is a list of T cell receptor beta chains from one sample in a study of blood T cells in healthy people across ages. TCRdb reanalysed the 5' RACE reads using MiXCR and keeps one entry per CDR3 protein. The sample contains approximately 2,000,000 distinct CDR3 sequences, about two fifths of which appear only once. The sequenced material came from blood. The receptor set was obtained from a human donor in good health. The CDR3 runs from the conserved cysteine through the conserved F or W. A D gene is named only where the DNA matches it firmly. Size values are once, few and many counts, or a class for expanded clones, and some rows have none.

>TRBV9|17|TRBD1|.|TRBJ1-4
CASGPGTGTGTNEKLFF
TGTGCCAGCGGGCCGGGGACAGGTACTGGCACTAATGAAAAACTGTTTTTT
>TRBV5-1|14|TRBD1|.|TRBJ2-3
CASSTGGWEDTQYF
TGCGCCAGCAGCACAGGGGGCTGGGAAGATACGCAGTATTTT
>TRBV6-5|12|.|many|TRBJ2-3
CASSRTGDTQYF
TGTGCCAGCAGCCGGACCGGAGATACGCAGTATTTT
>TRBV5-1|15|.|few|TRBJ1-1
CASSLVVPGDTEAFF
TGCGCCAGCAGCTTGGTTGTCCCGGGGGACACTGAAGCTTTCTTT
>TRBV29-1|14|.|.|TRBJ1-6
CSLNGGVRNSPLHF
TGCAGCCTAAATGGGGGGGTCCGTAATTCACCCCTCCACTTT
>TRBV6-5|12|.|few|TRBJ1-2
CASSYGQGLFTF
TGTGCCAGCAGTTATGGGCAGGGGCTTTTCACCTTC
>TRBV20-1|13|.|few|TRBJ1-1
CSASETSNTEAFF
TGCAGTGCTAGTGAAACATCGAACACTGAAGCTTTCTTT
>TRBV7-2|13|.|once|TRBJ1-2
CACRFSGEGGYTF
TGTGCCTGCAGGTTCTCCGGGGAAGGAGGCTACACCTTC
>TRBV4-2|14|.|many|TRBJ2-1
CASSFGRDVNEQFF
TGTGCCAGCAGCTTCGGCCGCGATGTGAATGAGCAGTTCTTC
>TRBV12-3/TRBV12-4|16|.|.|TRBJ2-1
CASTPRGAGLYNEQFF
TGTGCCAGCACCCCGAGGGGGGCAGGGCTCTACAATGAGCAGTTCTTC
>TRBV6-5|13|.|.|TRBJ2-4
CASGKRRENIQYF
TGTGCCAGCGGAAAACGAAGGGAAAACATTCAGTACTTC
>TRBV7-9|14|.|few|TRBJ1-1
CASSSFIGGTEAFF
TGTGCCAGCAGCTCCTTTATCGGAGGCACTGAAGCTTTCTTT
>TRBV7-3|13|.|.|TRBJ2-1
CASSVQVQETQFF
TGTGCCAGCAGCGTACAGGTTCAAGAGACCCAGTTCTTC
>TRBV10-3|12|.|few|TRBJ2-3
CAARSSTDTQYF
TGTGCCGCCCGGAGTAGCACAGATACGCAGTATTTT
>TRBV12-3/TRBV12-4|12|.|.|TRBJ2-7
CASRMNSYEQYF
TGTGCCAGCAGGATGAACTCCTACGAGCAGTACTTC
>TRBV6-2/TRBV6-3|16|TRBD1|few|TRBJ2-5
CASSYSPGQGAETQYF
TGTGCCAGCAGTTATTCCCCGGGACAGGGGGCCGAGACCCAGTACTTC
>TRBV12-3/TRBV12-4|15|.|few|TRBJ1-5
CASIKSGSGNQPQHF
TGTGCCAGCATCAAATCGGGGTCAGGCAATCAGCCCCAGCATTTT
>TRBV9|15|TRBD2|.|TRBJ2-3
CASSRTSGEPDTQYF
TGTGCCAGCAGCAGGACTAGCGGGGAGCCAGATACGCAGTATTTT
>TRBV5-5|13|.|.|TRBJ1-5
CASSPTSGSPQHF
TGTGCCAGCAGCCCGACGTCAGGTTCGCCCCAGCATTTT
>TRBV6-5|15|.|.|TRBJ2-2
CASRKGVGEAGELFF
TGTGCCAGCAGGAAAGGGGTCGGTGAGGCCGGGGAGCTGTTTTTT
>TRBV28|13|.|.|TRBJ2-5
CASRMEVQETQYF
TGTGCCAGCAGAATGGAAGTCCAAGAGACCCAGTACTTC
>TRBV9|14|.|.|TRBJ2-7
CASSAGGRYYEQYF
TGTGCCAGCAGCGCCGGTGGACGGTACTACGAGCAGTACTTC
>TRBV12-3/TRBV12-4|15|TRBD1|.|TRBJ2-7
CASRLDRGDWYEQYF
TGTGCCAGCAGGCTCGACAGGGGTGATTGGTACGAGCAGTACTTC
>TRBV7-2|16|.|once|TRBJ2-5
CASSLAARAPYNEQYF
TGTGCCAGCAGCTTAGCGGCGCGGGCGCCCTACAATGAGCAGTACTTC
>TRBV7-9|16|.|.|TRBJ1-5
CASSITQGIRNQPQHF
TGTGCCAGCAGTATAACCCAGGGGATAAGGAATCAGCCCCAGCATTTT
>TRBV24-1|12|TRBD1|.|TRBJ2-1
CATMQGDNEQFF
TGTGCCACCATGCAGGGGGACAATGAGCAGTTCTTC
>TRBV20-1|13|.|few|TRBJ2-7
CSAIQGPTYEQYF
TGCAGTGCGATCCAGGGTCCCACCTACGAGCAGTACTTC
>TRBV7-2|14|TRBD1|.|TRBJ1-1
CASSFTTGEAEAFF
TGTGCCAGCAGCTTCACCACAGGGGAGGCTGAAGCTTTCTTT
>TRBV20-1|15|.|many|TRBJ2-6
CSARTQTSGANVLTF
TGCAGTGCTAGGACACAGACCTCTGGGGCCAACGTCCTGACTTTC
>TRBV7-9|13|TRBD1|few|TRBJ2-1
CAKAGQGEDEQFF
TGTGCCAAAGCGGGACAGGGGGAAGATGAGCAGTTCTTC
>TRBV7-9|14|TRBD1|.|TRBJ2-7
CASSLRTGAYELYF
TGTGCCAGCAGCCTTCGGACAGGGGCCTACGAGCTGTACTTC
>TRBV7-9|13|.|.|TRBJ1-1
CASSSGLHTEAFF
TGTGCCAGCAGCTCGGGACTGCACACTGAAGCTTTCTTT
>TRBV2|14|.|.|TRBJ2-3
CASKTGISTDTQYF
TGTGCCAGCAAGACAGGCATTAGCACAGATACGCAGTATTTT
>TRBV11-3|16|.|.|TRBJ2-2
CASSLAVGWDTGELFF
TGTGCCAGCAGCTTAGCGGTGGGATGGGACACCGGGGAGCTGTTTTTT
>TRBV12-3/TRBV12-4|15|.|many|TRBJ2-5
CASSQGTRGWETQYF
TGTGCCAGCAGTCAAGGGACAAGGGGATGGGAGACCCAGTACTTC
>TRBV29-1|16|TRBD2|.|TRBJ2-3
CSVELLERGVTDTQYF
TGCAGCGTTGAATTGCTCGAGCGGGGGGTCACAGATACGCAGTATTTT
>TRBV4-2|16|.|.|TRBJ2-6
CASSQESLAGANVLTF
TGTGCCAGCAGCCAAGAAAGTCTAGCTGGGGCCAACGTCCTGACTTTC